These 19 T cell receptor beta chains originate from one sample sequenced in a study of CD4+ T cells in melanoma. Sequencing was performed with immunoSEQ multiplex PCR; in TCRdb, only in-frame clones are kept and a portion is missing. The sample records 52,000 or so clones, roughly three quarters being singletons. The sequenced sample was tumor tissue. These receptor sequences come from a human donor with melanoma.

The chain uses TRBV6-5 and TRBJ2-1; a weak D match, TRBD1 (6 bases). V was pared by 6 bases and J by 9 bases, with 12 bases between. In germline, CDR1 is MNHEY, CDR2 SVGAGI. The CDR3 is made up of 12 amino acids. The CDR3 DNA follows: TGTGCCAGCAGCCCGGACAGTAGTGAGCAGTTCTTC. Translation gives CASSPDSSEQFF.

The chain joins TRBV11-3 to TRBJ2-1, with no clear D. This CDR3 comprises 14 residues. Trimming removed 4 bases at V and 4 bases at J, with 11 bases between. Germline assignment: CDR1 SGHNT and CDR2 YENEEA. The CDR3 region is CASSSYGPYNEQFF. The DNA for the CDR3 is TGTGCCAGCAGCTCCTATGGGCCTTACAATGAGCAGTTCTTC.

The chain recombines TRBV7-3 with TRBJ1-6; 7 positions match TRBD1. J gave up 7 bases and V 5 bases, and 8 bases lay outside the gene matches. The germline V gene has CDR1 SGHTA and CDR2 FQGTGA. CDR3 length: 15 residues. In nucleotides, the CDR3 is TGTGCCAGCAGCCCCCCACAGGGGCCGAATTCACCCCTCCACTTT. This codes for CASSPPQGPNSPLHF.

The chain recombines TRBV29-1 with TRBJ2-7, with 7 bases fitting TRBD1. This CDR3 region has 16 residues. Trimming removed 3 bases from V and 4 bases from J; junction bases left unmatched: 15. Per the germline V gene, CDR1 is SQVTM and CDR2 is ANQGSEA. The chain's CDR3 is CSVESSPTGPPYEQYF. CDR3 DNA sequence: TGCAGCGTTGAGAGCAGCCCGACAGGGCCCCCATACGAGCAGTACTTC.

CDR3 nucleotides: TGTGCCAGCAGCCAAAGGGGGACAGGGGGCTTCTATGGCTACACCTTC. It encodes CASSQRGTGGFYGYTF. The chain links TRBV14 to TRBJ1-2, with 12 nucleotides matching TRBD1. In germline, CDR1 is SGHDN, CDR2 FVKESK. The CDR3 totals 16 residues. V dropped 2 bases and J dropped 4; count of bases not matched to a gene: 5.

This chain uses TRBV19 with TRBJ2-2; D unclear. Trimming shortened V by 1 base and J by 7 bases, and 16 bases separated the two germline ends. CDR1 LNHDA and CDR2 SQIVND come from the germline V gene (reference sequence). CDR3 length: 16 residues. CDR3 sequence: CASSIVSGQMGGELFF. The CDR3 region has the DNA TGTGCCAGTAGTATAGTCTCCGGGCAAATGGGCGGGGAGCTGTTTTTT.

The chain employs TRBV6-6 and TRBJ2-6; 7 bases match TRBD1. The germline V gene has CDR1 MNHNY and CDR2 SVGAGI (reference sequence). The CDR3 has 15 residues. V dropped 5 bases and J dropped 4; count of bases not matched to a gene: 5. CDR3 sequence: CASSQDRSGANVLTF. The CDR3 DNA reads as TGTGCCAGCAGTCAGGACAGGTCCGGGGCCAACGTCCTGACTTTC.

The gene calls are TRBV19 and TRBJ2-7, with D possibly TRBD1 on 5 matching bases. The CDR3 is made up of 15 amino acids. Germline CDR1 and CDR2: LNHDA and SQIVND (reference sequence). Trimming removed 3 bases from V and 0 bases from J, with 12 bases in between. The CDR3 here is CASSIWGPSSYEQYF. CDR3 DNA sequence: TGTGCCAGTAGTATTTGGGGCCCAAGCTCCTACGAGCAGTACTTC.

The chain uses TRBV7-2 and TRBJ1-1, with no clear D. Germline V CDR1 and CDR2: SGHTA, FQGNSA. The CDR3 runs 13 residues. Between the trimmed V and J ends, which lost 5 bases and 1 base, there was a span of 8 bases. The CDR3 bases are TGTGCCAGCAGCCAGAACCAGAACACTGAAGCTTTCTTT. It yields the protein CASSQNQNTEAFF.

The table lists this clone with many counts. The gene calls are TRBV7-8 and TRBJ1-2; D is unresolved. The CDR3 runs to 14 residues. In germline, CDR1 is SGHVS, CDR2 FQNEAQ. Between the trimmed V and J ends, which lost 2 bases and 4 bases, there was a span of 11 bases. The CDR3 DNA reads TGTGCCAGCAGCTTAAATAAGGGAATCTATGGCTACACCTTC. Residues: CASSLNKGIYGYTF.

The chain is built from TRBV25-1 and TRBJ1-6; D might be TRBD1 (5 bases). Trimming pared 1 base from V and 7 bases from J, leaving 11 bases between. The CDR3 is made up of 15 amino acids. Germline V lookup: CDR1 MGHDK, CDR2 SYGVNS. Here the CDR3 DNA reads TGTGCCAGCAGTGAATTCCCAGGGAGGAATTCACCCCTCCACTTT. Its translation is CASSEFPGRNSPLHF.

This chain uses TRBV28 with TRBJ1-2; TRBD1 matches 7 bases. The V gene's germline CDR1 is MDHEN and CDR2 SYDVKM. This CDR3 spans 15 amino acids. V lost 4 bases and J lost 1; bases outside the gene matches: 6. The CDR3 spells CASSWGAGGNYGYTF. Here the CDR3 DNA reads TGTGCCAGCAGTTGGGGGGCAGGGGGTAACTATGGCTACACCTTC.

This clone has at least ten counts. The rearrangement joins TRBV28 to TRBJ1-6; 7 nucleotides align to TRBD1. CDR3 length equals 15 residues. V shed 5 bases and J 9 bases; nucleotides not matched to a gene: 10. Germline V gives CDR1 MDHEN, CDR2 SYDVKM. CDR3: CASSPHRGKRSPLHF. CDR3 sequence (DNA): TGTGCCAGCAGTCCTCACAGGGGTAAGCGTTCACCCCTCCACTTT.

This clone was recorded many times. This chain joins TRBV7-2 and TRBJ2-1; unclear D gene. The CDR3 covers 13 residues. Trimming removed 10 bases at V and 0 bases at J, with 10 bases between. Germline CDR1 and CDR2: SGHTA and FQGNSA. The CDR3 DNA follows: TGTGCCACCACACCGGGCTCCTACAATGAGCAGTTCTTC. Its translation is CATTPGSYNEQFF.

V usage is TRBV4-2 and J usage is TRBJ2-3; no definite D call. The germline V and J ends were trimmed by 3 bases and 0 bases, with 10 bases remaining between them. CDR1 LGHNA and CDR2 YNFKEQ come from the germline V gene. This CDR3 has 15 amino acids. CDR3 sequence reads: CASSHVQESTDTQYF. DNA of the CDR3: TGTGCCAGCAGCCACGTCCAGGAAAGCACAGATACGCAGTATTTT.

CDR3 amino acids: CASSFQTGDTGELFF. The CDR3 DNA reads as TGTGCCAGCAGTTTCCAGACAGGGGACACCGGGGAGCTGTTTTTT. The chain uses TRBV2 and TRBJ2-2, with 8 nucleotides matching TRBD1. Germline V gene data show CDR1 as SNHLY and CDR2 as FYNNEI. The length of the CDR3 is 15 residues. V lost 5 bases and J lost 3; bases outside the gene matches: 5.

This clone has ten or more counts. This chain uses TRBV7-9 with TRBJ2-1; TRBD1 aligns across 7 bases. CDR3 length: 17 amino acids. Germline values: CDR1 SEHNR, CDR2 FQNEAQ (reference sequence). Trimming at V came to 6 bases and at J to 0 bases, leaving 11 bases not matched to a gene. The CDR3 spells CASSYTLTGNSYNEQFF. The CDR3 DNA reads TGTGCCAGCAGTTACACCTTGACAGGGAACTCCTACAATGAGCAGTTCTTC.

The chain links TRBV27 to TRBJ2-2, with D unclear. The germline V gene has CDR1 MNHEY and CDR2 SMNVEV (reference sequence). This CDR3 comprises 13 residues. Trimming took 5 bases from V and 6 from J, leaving 10 bases between them. CDR3 in DNA: TGTGCCAGCAGTCTCACCACCGCCGGGGAGCTGTTTTTT. Its protein is CASSLTTAGELFF.

This clone was detected only a few times. The chain combines TRBV5-6 with TRBJ2-2, with D maybe TRBD1 (5 bases). The CDR3 length is 14 residues. V was shortened by 4 bases and J by 5 bases, with 12 bases between the two germline ends. CDR1 SGHDT and CDR2 YYEEEE come from the germline V gene. The CDR3 DNA reads TGTGCCAGCAGCCAACCAGGGTATACCGGGGAGCTGTTTTTT. It translates to CASSQPGYTGELFF.